Listed below are T cell receptor beta chains from one sample, sequenced in a study of blood T cell repertoires in COVID-19. Repertoires were generated with immunoSEQ multiplex PCR, while TCRdb's copy carries only in-frame clones and drops some. Of 45,000 to 60,000 clones in the sample, roughly 83% were seen once. Specimen: peripheral blood. These receptor sequences come from a man in his fifties with acute or convalescent COVID-19. CDR3s include the opening cysteine and the closing phenylalanine or tryptophan. Fields, in order: D gene, V gene, J gene, CDR3 protein. D genes are given only for firm matches.

NA	TRBV30	TRBJ2-2	CAWSRRGRNTGELFF
TRBD1	TRBV11-1	TRBJ1-1	CASSGQGAWAEAFF
TRBD2	TRBV11-2	TRBJ2-3	CASSLGSGVTSTDTQYF
NA	TRBV5-5	TRBJ1-3	CASSLWGPGNTIYF
NA	TRBV6-5	TRBJ1-3	CASFKDSSGNTIYF
NA	TRBV25-1	TRBJ1-1	CASSEYETSMNTEAFF
NA	TRBV15	TRBJ1-2	CATSGTTDNYGYTF
NA	TRBV4-1	TRBJ2-6	CASSPLADKYSGANVLTF
TRBD2	TRBV7-3	TRBJ2-1	CASSLISGGDNEQFF
TRBD1	TRBV5-5	TRBJ2-7	CASSRTGYEQYF
TRBD2	TRBV3-1/TRBV3-2	TRBJ2-1	CASSQGLAGGNEQFF
TRBD1	TRBV7-9	TRBJ2-3	CASTKTQGALGTDTQYF
NA	TRBV6-2/TRBV6-3	TRBJ2-7	CASSYTGMLREQYF
NA	TRBV7-8	TRBJ2-5	CASSLSRQETQYF
TRBD1	TRBV19	TRBJ1-4	CASSTGTGREKLFF
NA	TRBV5-8	TRBJ2-6	CASSPGLGGGSGANVLTF
NA	TRBV5-4	TRBJ1-2	CASSPSASRNYGYTF
NA	TRBV6-5	TRBJ1-1	CASSSALGASTEAFF
TRBD1	TRBV7-6	TRBJ2-7	CASSLGQVHYEQYF
TRBD1	TRBV7-6	TRBJ2-7	CASSLGDRTYEQYF
NA	TRBV19	TRBJ2-7	CASTDRWGNYEQYF
NA	TRBV6-6	TRBJ2-1	CASSLGGQYNEQFF
NA	TRBV14	TRBJ1-1	CASSLRQRKAFF
NA	TRBV6-5	TRBJ1-1	CASSTGSNTEAFF
TRBD2	TRBV9	TRBJ2-3	CASSVVAGADTQYF
TRBD2	TRBV10-3	TRBJ2-7	CAISRAGGPFHEQYF
NA	TRBV6-5	TRBJ1-6	CASSLHLTGGSPLHF
TRBD1	TRBV5-1	TRBJ2-7	CASSLEGSDRAYEQYF
TRBD1	TRBV18	TRBJ1-2	CASSPGQGYSYTF
TRBD2	TRBV5-4	TRBJ2-5	CASSLAGSLLAGGGETQYF
TRBD2	TRBV13	TRBJ2-5	CASSLGGFQETQYF
TRBD1	TRBV5-1	TRBJ1-2	CASSLAGTGIDYGYTF
NA	TRBV7-9	TRBJ1-4	CASSFPVRAVREKLFF
NA	TRBV29-1	TRBJ1-2	CSVEEGGNYGYTF
TRBD2	TRBV5-5	TRBJ2-1	CASSLRLAGVLYNEQFF
NA	TRBV9	TRBJ2-7	CASSAQGSEQYF
NA	TRBV10-3	TRBJ2-7	CAISESNRQNSYEQYF
NA	TRBV6-5	TRBJ1-4	CASSYTGDNEKLFF
NA	TRBV2	TRBJ1-2	CASSVGHEVIVYGYTF
NA	TRBV7-9	TRBJ1-2	CASSLTRTEVLGYTF
NA	TRBV19	TRBJ1-2	CASSIADWKYGYTF
TRBD1	TRBV29-1	TRBJ2-3	CSVRTKGASASTDTQYF
NA	TRBV9	TRBJ2-1	CASSVGLLYNEQFF
NA	TRBV11-2	TRBJ1-6	CASSILPPGIHNSPLHF
NA	TRBV7-9	TRBJ2-3	CASSLGLSTDTQYF
TRBD2	TRBV15	TRBJ2-7	CATSRGREGTEQYF
TRBD2	TRBV19	TRBJ2-7	CASSSGGESYEQYF
TRBD2	TRBV6-1	TRBJ2-5	CASSDGTSGGSYQETQYF
NA	TRBV6-1	TRBJ2-2	CASSESAAASGELFF
TRBD2	TRBV15	TRBJ2-5	CATSRDGERGALWGETQYF
NA	TRBV7-2	TRBJ2-4	CASSLRVSSAKNIQYF